The 11 T cell receptor beta chains below come from one sample, sequenced in a study of vaccination effects on CD4 cells after COVID-19. The assay was immunoSEQ multiplex PCR, and TCRdb's table has in-frame clones only and misses some. The data contain around 46,000 clones, approximately 70% of them singletons. Before sequencing took place, the ViraFEST assay used viral peptide pools to expand antigen-specific CD4+ T cells. Researchers isolated CD4+ T cells once around 11 days of culture had elapsed. From March to December 2020, the person had a SARS-CoV-2 infection that was confirmed by PCR. Antigens of these TCRs are unknown. Here the sequenced sample was CD4+ T cells from PBMCs cultured with a peptide pool, taken before COVID-19 vaccination. These receptors were obtained from a human donor who had a prior SARS-CoV-2 infection.

The V and J genes are TRBV7-8 and TRBJ2-3; a weak D match, TRBD1 (6 bases). V shed 5 bases and J shed 3 bases, with 15 bases lying between them. The CDR3 length is 15 residues. Per germline, CDR1 SGHVS and CDR2 FQNEAQ. The CDR3 bases are TGTGCCAGCAGCCGAGAAACAGGGATTACAGATACGCAGTATTTT. Protein: CASSRETGITDTQYF.

CDR3 bases: TGCAGCGCCCCCGCGCCGGGCCAAGAGACCCAGTACTTC. Amino acid sequence: CSAPAPGQETQYF. The chain recombines TRBV29-1 with TRBJ2-5; no reliable D call. The germline CDR1 and CDR2 sequences are SQVTM and ANQGSEA. With 7 bases removed from V and 1 base from J, the gap between germline ends came to 13 bases. The CDR3 runs to 13 residues. Full variable domain (missing parts from reference TRBV29-1 and TRBJ2-5): SAVISQKPSRDICQRGTSLTIQCQVDSQVTMMFWYRQQPGQSLTLIATANQGSEATYESGFVIDKFPISRPNLTFSTLTVSNMSPEDSSIYLCSAPAPGQETQYFGPGTRLLVL.

The chain recombines TRBV5-1 with TRBJ2-7; TRBD2 aligns across 10 bases. CDR1 SGHRS and CDR2 YFSETQ come from the germline V gene. CDR3 size: 16 residues. With 4 bases clipped from V and 0 bases from J, the junction kept 7 bases outside the gene matches. The CDR3 DNA reads as TGCGCCAGCAGCCACGGACTAGCGGACGACTCCTACGAGCAGTACTTC. This translates into CASSHGLADDSYEQYF.

V is TRBV9 and J is TRBJ2-5; the match to TRBD2 covers 10 bases. Germline values: CDR1 SGDLS, CDR2 YYNGEE. V shed 0 bases and J 5 bases; nucleotides not matched to a gene: 10. The CDR3 spans 17 residues. CDR3 amino acids: CASSVGPQRGGSETQYF. CDR3 bases: TGTGCCAGCAGCGTAGGTCCCCAGCGGGGGGGCAGTGAGACCCAGTACTTC.

V usage is TRBV7-2 and J usage is TRBJ2-3; 14 nucleotides match TRBD2. CDR3 length: 19 residues. Trimming at V came to 2 bases and at J to 3 bases, leaving 10 bases not matched to a gene. The germline CDR1 and CDR2 sequences are SGHTA and FQGNSA. The CDR3 region has the DNA TGTGCCAGCAGCTTACAGGGACTAGCGGGGGCGGGATCAACAGATACGCAGTATTTT. It translates to CASSLQGLAGAGSTDTQYF.

The sample holds a few counts of this clone. The J gene is TRBJ2-1, the V gene TRBV4-2; perhaps TRBD1 as D (6 bases). CDR1 and CDR2 (germline): LGHNA, YNFKEQ. CDR3 length: 15 amino acids. Deletions cut 3 bases from V and 3 bases from J, with 12 bases between. The CDR3 nucleotides are TGTGCCAGCAGCCATACAGGGAGTCGCTACAATGAGCAGTTCTTC. It translates to CASSHTGSRYNEQFF.

The chain joins TRBV30 to TRBJ1-2; the match to TRBD1 covers 8 bases. V dropped 2 bases and J dropped 4; count of bases not matched to a gene: 3. The CDR3 length is 13 residues. Germline lookup yields CDR1 GTSNPN and CDR2 SVGIG (reference sequence). The CDR3 nucleotides are TGTGCCTGGAGTACTGGGACAGGCTATGGCTACACCTTC. It yields the protein CAWSTGTGYGYTF. Combining the CDR3 with reference TRBV30 and TRBJ1-2 gives the whole variable domain SQTIHQWPATLVQPVGSPLSLECTVEGTSNPNLYWYRQAAGRGLQLLFYSVGIGQISSEVPQNLSASRPQDRQFILSSKKLLLSDSGFYLCAWSTGTGYGYTFGSGTRLTVV.

This clone was detected only once. The V and J genes are TRBV5-1 and TRBJ2-5, with TRBD2 matching over 9 bases. This CDR3 has 15 amino acids. With V trimmed by 3 bases and J by 4 bases, 7 bases remained unmatched. CDR1 is SGHRS, CDR2 YFSETQ, per germline. As DNA, the CDR3 is TGCGCCAGCAGCTACTCGGCGGGGGGGTTAGAGACCCAGTACTTC. Residues: CASSYSAGGLETQYF. The whole variable domain, remainder taken from reference TRBV5-1 and TRBJ2-5, is KAGVTQTPRYLIKTRGQQVTLSCSPISGHRSVSWYQQTPGQGLQFLFEYFSETQRNKGNFPGRFSGRQFSNSRSEMNVSTLELGDSALYLCASSYSAGGLETQYFGPGTRLLVL.

This chain uses TRBV7-3 with TRBJ2-3, with 10 bases fitting TRBD1. CDR1 and CDR2 from the germline V gene are SGHTA and FQGTGA. This CDR3 contains 15 residues. Trimming at V came to 5 bases and at J to 7 bases, leaving 9 bases not matched to a gene. CDR3 sequence: CASSPGQGTPNTQYF. In DNA form, the CDR3 reads TGTGCCAGCAGCCCGGGACAGGGGACTCCAAATACGCAGTATTTT.

This clone was counted a few times. The chain combines TRBV18 with TRBJ2-6; TRBD1 matches 9 bases. With 4 bases clipped from V and 0 bases from J, the junction kept 4 bases outside the gene matches. The germline CDR1 and CDR2 sequences are KGHSH and LQKENI. The CDR3 covers 17 residues. Here the CDR3 reads CASSRGQGSSGANVLTF. DNA of the CDR3: TGTGCCAGCTCACGAGGACAGGGGAGCTCTGGGGCCAACGTCCTGACTTTC.

The rearrangement uses TRBV5-1 and TRBJ1-5; D may be TRBD1 (6 bases). The germline V gene encodes CDR1 SGHRS and CDR2 YFSETQ. Trimming pared 0 bases from V and 7 bases from J, leaving 11 bases between. This CDR3 has 14 residues. The CDR3 reads CASSLGRGGQPQHF. The CDR3 nucleotides read TGCGCCAGCAGCTTGGGCAGGGGCGGCCAGCCCCAGCATTTT.